These T cell receptor beta chains were read from a single sample in a study of blood T cell repertoires in COVID-19. Repertoires were generated with immunoSEQ multiplex PCR, while TCRdb's copy carries only in-frame clones and drops some. The sample carries 90,000 to 130,000 clones, about 70% recorded once. Sequencing was done on a sample of peripheral blood. Receptors originate from a woman in her sixties or seventies with acute or convalescent COVID-19. Each CDR3 is given with its conserved first and last residue. A D gene is named only where the DNA matches it firmly. The size of a clone is reported for some rows only, either as once, few or many, or as a class for expanded clones.

J,V,size,D,CDR3,DNA
TRBJ1-4,TRBV5-1,-,-,CASSLAWDTPTNEKLFF,TGCGCCAGCAGCTTGGCGTGGGACACTCCAACTAATGAAAAACTGTTTTTT
TRBJ2-7,TRBV5-1,-,TRBD1,CASSKRQGIYEQYF,TGCGCCAGCAGCAAGCGACAGGGGATCTACGAGCAGTACTTC
TRBJ1-5,TRBV20-1,-,-,CSASRGGEQPQHF,TGCAGTGCTAGTAGGGGGGGGGAACAGCCCCAGCATTTT
TRBJ2-3,TRBV5-1,-,TRBD1,CASSRDRVGGDTQYF,TGCGCCAGCAGCAGGGACAGGGTGGGCGGAGATACGCAGTATTTT
TRBJ1-5,TRBV9,-,TRBD1,CASSVGTGNNQPQHF,TGTGCCAGCAGCGTGGGGACAGGGAACAATCAGCCCCAGCATTTT
TRBJ1-1,TRBV5-1,-,-,CASRLEVNTEAFF,TGCGCCAGCAGACTGGAGGTGAACACTGAAGCTTTCTTT
TRBJ1-3,TRBV5-5,-,-,CASSFPGAGNTIYF,TGTGCCAGCAGCTTTCCGGGGGCTGGAAACACCATATATTTT
TRBJ1-5,TRBV30,once,-,CAWSVGGNSNQPQHF,TGTGCCTGGAGTGTGGGAGGGAACAGCAATCAGCCCCAGCATTTT
TRBJ1-4,TRBV5-1,once,TRBD1,CASSSFGTGGNEKLFF,TGCGCCAGCAGCTCATTCGGGACAGGGGGGAATGAAAAACTGTTTTTT
TRBJ2-7,TRBV7-8,-,TRBD2,CASSPRTSFDEQYF,TGTGCCAGCAGCCCCAGGACTAGCTTTGACGAGCAGTACTTC
TRBJ2-3,TRBV5-1,-,TRBD1,CASSFGTGTVDTQYF,TGCGCCAGCAGCTTCGGGACAGGGACGGTGGATACGCAGTATTTT
TRBJ2-2,TRBV7-9,-,TRBD2,CATTGGWNTGELFF,TGTGCCACGACCGGGGGGTGGAACACCGGGGAGCTGTTTTTT
TRBJ1-1,TRBV7-8,-,TRBD1,CASSPQQGARAEAFF,TGTGCCAGCAGCCCTCAACAGGGGGCGAGGGCTGAAGCTTTCTTT
TRBJ1-2,TRBV4-2,once,-,CASSQVAQGLSMRGYTF,TGTGCCAGCAGCCAAGTTGCTCAGGGCCTTTCTATGCGGGGGTACACCTTC
TRBJ1-4,TRBV30,-,-,CAWSVKTVTREKLFF,TGTGCCTGGAGTGTAAAGACAGTCACCAGGGAAAAACTGTTTTTT
TRBJ2-1,TRBV3-1/TRBV3-2,-,TRBD2,CASSAASGANNEQFF,TGTGCCAGCAGCGCGGCTAGCGGGGCCAACAATGAGCAGTTCTTC
TRBJ1-5,TRBV28,-,TRBD1,CASSTGTGNQPQHF,TGTGCCAGCAGTACCGGGACAGGCAATCAGCCCCAGCATTTT
TRBJ2-7,TRBV18,-,-,CASSSLRYEQYF,TGTGCCAGCTCATCTCTACGGTACGAGCAGTACTTC
TRBJ1-1,TRBV5-6,once,-,CASTRTVSMGGEAFF,TGTGCCAGCACCCGGACAGTCAGTATGGGTGGTGAAGCTTTCTTT
TRBJ2-7,TRBV19,-,TRBD1,CASAYKPGQGFYEQYF,TGTGCCAGCGCCTATAAACCGGGACAGGGGTTCTACGAGCAGTACTTC
TRBJ2-3,TRBV19,-,TRBD1,CASRTTGGGDTQYF,TGTGCCAGTAGGACAACAGGGGGCGGAGATACGCAGTATTTT
TRBJ1-2,TRBV19,-,-,CASSPYDRVNYGYTF,TGTGCCAGTAGTCCGTATGACAGAGTTAACTATGGCTACACCTTC
TRBJ1-4,TRBV5-1,-,TRBD1,CASSSSGGADEKLFF,TGCGCCAGCAGCTCTTCAGGGGGCGCAGATGAAAAACTGTTTTTT
TRBJ1-2,TRBV5-6,-,-,CASSLGARGSRGYTF,TGTGCCAGCAGCTTGGGGGCCCGGGGATCACGTGGCTACACCTTC
TRBJ1-5,TRBV30,-,-,CAWSVASGNQPQHF,TGTGCCTGGAGTGTGGCGTCGGGAAACCAGCCCCAGCATTTT
TRBJ2-1,TRBV14,-,-,CASSQDLGRGQFF,TGTGCCAGCAGCCAAGATCTTGGACGGGGGCAGTTCTTC
TRBJ2-2,TRBV7-2,-,-,CASSLNFGGNTGELFF,TGTGCCAGCAGCTTAAATTTTGGCGGGAACACCGGGGAGCTGTTTTTT
TRBJ2-2,TRBV25-1,-,TRBD1,CASSVTDRGEVNTGELFF,TGTGCCAGCAGTGTAACCGACAGGGGAGAAGTGAACACCGGGGAGCTGTTTTTT
TRBJ2-5,TRBV7-8,-,TRBD2,CASSLAQGLAGVLETQYF,TGTGCCAGCAGCTTAGCGCAGGGACTAGCGGGGGTGTTGGAGACCCAGTACTTC
TRBJ1-5,TRBV10-3,-,-,CAIREEGGKNNQPQHF,TGTGCCATCAGGGAGGAGGGGGGGAAGAACAATCAGCCCCAGCATTTT
TRBJ2-7,TRBV19,-,-,CASSRPGLVNEQYF,TGTGCCAGTAGTAGACCGGGGTTGGTGAACGAGCAGTACTTC
TRBJ1-2,TRBV24-1,-,TRBD1,CATSGGQGAFVGYTF,TGTGCCACCAGTGGGGGACAGGGGGCGTTCGTCGGCTACACCTTC
TRBJ2-1,TRBV30,-,-,CAWSVREGGYNEQFF,TGTGCCTGGAGTGTTCGAGAGGGGGGGTACAATGAGCAGTTCTTC
TRBJ1-1,TRBV15,-,-,CATSRNPRGENTEAFF,TGTGCCACCAGCAGAAACCCCAGGGGCGAGAACACTGAAGCTTTCTTT
TRBJ2-7,TRBV12-3/TRBV12-4,-,-,CASRTGAYEQYF,TGTGCCAGCAGGACAGGAGCCTACGAGCAGTACTTC
TRBJ1-5,TRBV15,-,-,CATSRDLGEGRQPQHF,TGTGCCACCAGCAGAGATTTAGGGGAGGGTAGGCAGCCCCAGCATTTT
TRBJ2-5,TRBV3-1/TRBV3-2,-,TRBD2,CASSQRTSGAETQYF,TGTGCCAGCAGCCAGCGGACTAGCGGCGCGGAGACCCAGTACTTC
TRBJ1-2,TRBV27,-,TRBD1,CASSSYRDRWSATYGYTF,TGTGCCAGCAGTTCTTACCGGGACAGGTGGTCCGCTACCTATGGCTACACCTTC
TRBJ1-5,TRBV18,-,-,CASSPQGTNNQPQHF,TGTGCCAGCTCACCACAGGGGACTAACAATCAGCCCCAGCATTTT
TRBJ1-6,TRBV19,-,TRBD1,CASSVRQGTYNSPLHF,TGTGCCAGTAGTGTACGACAGGGGACTTATAATTCACCCCTCCACTTT
TRBJ1-5,TRBV6-6,-,-,CASSYPPGAGNQPQHF,TGTGCCAGCAGTTACCCGCCAGGGGCCGGCAATCAGCCCCAGCATTTT
TRBJ1-4,TRBV5-4,-,TRBD1,CASSETGDFGEKLFF,TGTGCCAGCAGCGAGACAGGGGATTTCGGCGAAAAACTGTTTTTT
TRBJ1-6,TRBV27,few,-,CASSRSPNSPLHF,TGTGCCAGCAGTCGGTCACCTAATTCACCCCTCCACTTT
TRBJ1-1,TRBV5-5,once,-,CASSLARGSTEAFF,TGTGCCAGCAGCTTGGCCAGGGGTAGCACTGAAGCTTTCTTT
TRBJ2-7,TRBV28,-,-,CASSQTDRTYEQYF,TGTGCCAGCAGTCAAACAGACAGAACCTACGAGCAGTACTTC
TRBJ2-7,TRBV5-4,-,-,CASSLGREFYEQYF,TGTGCCAGCAGCCTAGGACGGGAGTTCTACGAGCAGTACTTC
TRBJ1-6,TRBV2,-,-,CASRATGQTNSPLHF,TGTGCCAGCAGAGCCACAGGACAGACTAATTCACCCCTCCACTTT
TRBJ1-2,TRBV24-1,few,-,CATSDGYGYTF,TGTGCCACCAGTGACGGGTATGGCTACACCTTC
TRBJ1-2,TRBV7-2,-,TRBD1,CASSPQGNYGYTF,TGTGCCAGCAGCCCACAGGGGAACTATGGCTACACCTTC
TRBJ1-2,TRBV5-6,-,-,CASSLAAGDGYTF,TGTGCCAGCAGCTTGGCGGCAGGGGATGGCTACACCTTC
TRBJ1-1,TRBV2,-,TRBD1,CASSEGQGAGFFSRTEAFF,TGTGCCAGCAGTGAAGGACAGGGGGCAGGTTTTTTCAGCCGCACTGAAGCTTTCTTT